This T cell receptor beta chain originates from a study of cytomegalovirus exposure and HLA in healthy donors. General study findings and limits: Excluded were some V segments that proved indistinguishable, including TRBV6-2 and TRBV6-3. The authors enumerated 150 to 200 TCR beta chains as linked to cytomegalovirus. Prior analysis indicated that the majority of TCR beta V segments exhibited productivity approximately 87% or approximately 30% of the time. Follow-up analysis found HLA locus-dependent TCR association rates, highest for DRB1 and lowest for HLA-C.

Turning to this clone: What it recognizes is unknown.

The CDR3 is 13 residues long. V was pared by 3 bases and J by 3 bases, with 1 base of the junction left unmatched. CDR1 is SGHNT, CDR2 YENEEA, per germline. 13 Jbeta primers and 60 Vbeta primers were used for the PCR. The assay was immunoSEQ multiplex PCR, and TCRdb's table has in-frame clones only and misses some. There are around 160,000 clones in the sample; approximately 75% occur only once, and around 2% lies in the top ten. The receptor was derived from a middle-aged man in good health and CMV-seropositive. The sequenced sample was PBMCs. V is TRBV11-3 and J is TRBJ1-1; 7 nucleotides line up with TRBD1. The CDR3 sequence: CASSFGTDTEAFF. CDR3 bases: TGTGCCAGCAGCTTCGGGACAGACACTGAAGCTTTCTTT.